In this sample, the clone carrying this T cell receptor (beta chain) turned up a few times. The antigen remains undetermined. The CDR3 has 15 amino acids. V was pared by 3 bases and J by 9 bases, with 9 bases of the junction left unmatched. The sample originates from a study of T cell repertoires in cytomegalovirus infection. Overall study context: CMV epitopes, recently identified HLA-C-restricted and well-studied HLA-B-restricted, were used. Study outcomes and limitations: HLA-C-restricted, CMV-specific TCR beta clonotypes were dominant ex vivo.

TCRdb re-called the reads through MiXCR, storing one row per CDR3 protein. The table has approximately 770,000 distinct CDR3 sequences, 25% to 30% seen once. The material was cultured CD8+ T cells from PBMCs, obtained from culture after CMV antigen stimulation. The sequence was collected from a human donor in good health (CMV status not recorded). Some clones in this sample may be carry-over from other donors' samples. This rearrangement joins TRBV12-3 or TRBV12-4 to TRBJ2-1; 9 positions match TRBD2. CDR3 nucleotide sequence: TGTGCCAGCAGTTTCCCCCATCTAGCGGGGATTGAGCAGTTCTTC. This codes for CASSFPHLAGIEQFF.